The clone carrying this TCR beta chain occurred many times. This entry is derived from a study of T cell repertoires in cytomegalovirus infection. MiXCR, run by TCRdb on the reads, gives a single entry per CDR3 protein. The repertoire holds around 180,000 distinct CDR3 sequences, approximately 28% seen once, with roughly 32% in the top ten. Looked up from germline, CDR1 is SGHTA and CDR2 is FQGNSA. This CDR3 contains 15 residues. Trimming took 3 bases from V and 6 from J, leaving 18 bases between them. This receptor was identified in a human donor in good health (CMV status not recorded). Some clones in this sample may be carry-over from other donors' samples. The chain has TRBV7-2 and TRBJ2-7, with D perhaps TRBD1 (6 bases). The sample was PBMCs. CDR3 in DNA: TGTGCCAGCAGCTTGGACAGTACGTTCATGGGCGAGCAGTACTTC. This codes for CASSLDSTFMGEQYF. Full variable domain (outside the CDR3, taken from reference TRBV7-2 and TRBJ2-7): GAGVSQSPSNKVTEKGKDVELRCDPISGHTALYWYRQSLGQGLEFLIYFQGNSAPDKSGLPSDRFSAERTGGSVSTLTIQRTQQEDSAVYLCASSLDSTFMGEQYFGPGTRLTVT.